These 25 T cell receptor beta chains share one sample of origin, sequenced in a study of T cell repertoires in cytomegalovirus infection. TCRdb itself ran the reads through MiXCR, one entry per CDR3 protein. The repertoire consists of some 180,000 distinct CDR3 sequences, with roughly 9% occurring once and the leading ten covering about 4.2%. Sequencing used PBMCs. The receptors come from a human donor in good health (CMV status not recorded). Some clones in this sample may be carry-over from other donors' samples.

This sequence joins TRBV6-2 or TRBV6-3 and TRBJ2-2; tentatively, D is TRBD2 (6 bases). Germline CDR1 is MNHEY and CDR2 is SVGEGT. V lost 3 bases to trimming and J lost 6 bases, with 11 bases between them. The CDR3 has 14 amino acids. The DNA for the CDR3 is TGTGCCAGCAGTTATACGGGAGACGCCGGGGAGCTGTTTTTT. Its translation is CASSYTGDAGELFF.

V is TRBV27 and J is TRBJ1-6, with a weak D call TRBD1 (5 bases). Germline CDR1 reads MNHEY; CDR2 reads SMNVEV (reference sequence). The CDR3 contains 13 residues. The germline V and J ends were trimmed by 3 bases and 10 bases, with 10 bases remaining between them. The CDR3, as DNA: TGTGCCAGCAGTTTTCAAGAGGGGTCACCCCTCCACTTT. Translation: CASSFQEGSPLHF.

This clonotype was seen a few times. The chain is built from TRBV14 and TRBJ2-5, with 10 positions matching TRBD2. V lost 2 bases and J lost 1; bases outside the gene matches: 4. CDR1 is SGHDN and CDR2 is FVKESK in the germline V gene. This CDR3 comprises 16 residues. CDR3 sequence reads: CASSQLAGVAQETQYF. The CDR3 coding sequence is TGTGCCAGCAGCCAACTAGCGGGAGTGGCCCAAGAGACCCAGTACTTC. The full variable domain, its missing parts supplied by reference TRBV14 and TRBJ2-5, is EAGVTQFPSHSVIEKGQTVTLRCDPISGHDNLYWYRRVMGKEIKFLLHFVKESKQDESGMPNNRFLAERTGGTYSTLKVQPAELEDSGVYFCASSQLAGVAQETQYFGPGTRLLVL.

In its sample, this clonotype was seen a few times. V and J are TRBV5-1 and TRBJ1-4, with D possibly TRBD1 on 5 matching bases. In germline, CDR1 is SGHRS, CDR2 YFSETQ. The length of the CDR3 is 14 residues. V was shortened by 2 bases and J by 8 bases, with 13 bases between the two germline ends. The DNA of the CDR3 is TGCGCCAGCAGCTTTGGACCCGGGGGGGAAAAACTGTTTTTT. It codes for CASSFGPGGEKLFF.

The sample holds a few counts of this clonotype. The genes are TRBV20-1 and TRBJ1-1; D is undetermined. The CDR3 contains 12 residues. The germline V and J ends were trimmed by 0 bases and 6 bases, with 8 bases remaining between them. CDR1 and CDR2 (germline): DFQATT, SNEGSKA (reference sequence). CDR3 sequence reads: CSARDRTAEAFF. CDR3 DNA sequence: TGCAGTGCTAGAGATCGGACGGCTGAAGCTTTCTTT.

This clonotype was seen ten or more times. This rearrangement joins TRBV7-2 to TRBJ2-3; D possibly uses TRBD1 or TRBD2 (6 bases each). The germline V and J ends were trimmed by 0 bases and 4 bases, with 8 bases remaining between them. CDR3 length equals 14 residues. Germline-derived CDR1 and CDR2 are SGHTA and FQGNSA. CDR3 region: CASSLAGGADTQYF. CDR3 bases: TGTGCCAGCAGCTTAGCGGGGGGCGCAGATACGCAGTATTTT.

J is TRBJ1-5 and V is TRBV12-3 or TRBV12-4; D is undetermined. This CDR3 comprises 15 residues. V was cut by 6 bases and J by 2 bases, with 14 bases left in between. CDR3 protein: CASSLTRRGNQPQHF. CDR3 sequence (DNA): TGTGCCAGCAGCCTCACACGACGGGGCAATCAGCCCCAGCATTTT.

This clonotype was recorded at least ten times. V and J are TRBV28 and TRBJ2-7; 7 bases fit TRBD2. This CDR3 has 14 residues. Germline trimming cut 4 bases from V and 4 bases from J; bases unmatched to any gene: 7. The V gene's germline CDR1 is MDHEN and CDR2 SYDVKM. The CDR3 bases are TGTGCCAGCAGTTCCGGCGGGAGCCGGTACGAGCAGTACTTC. Its translation is CASSSGGSRYEQYF.

This clonotype was observed many times. The rearrangement links TRBV7-2 to TRBJ2-1; TRBD2 is a possible D gene (5 bases). This CDR3 has 15 residues. V lost 4 bases and J 2 bases, leaving 12 bases between the germline ends. Per the germline V gene, CDR1 is SGHTA and CDR2 is FQGNSA. Written as DNA, the CDR3 is TGTGCCAGCAGCTCCCGGGGTAGTACCTACAATGAGCAGTTCTTC. Protein product: CASSSRGSTYNEQFF.

This clonotype came up many times. The rearrangement uses TRBV28 and TRBJ2-1; 15 bases align to TRBD2. V trimming: 6 bases; J trimming: 3 bases; junction bases outside the gene matches: 9. From germline, CDR1 is MDHEN and CDR2 SYDVKM. This CDR3 comprises 18 residues. The chain's CDR3 is CASRSDGTSGRSYNEQFF. The CDR3, as DNA: TGTGCCAGCAGGTCGGATGGGACTAGCGGGAGGAGCTACAATGAGCAGTTCTTC.

At least ten counts were recorded for this clonotype. The chain recombines TRBV28 with TRBJ1-4, with a weak D call TRBD1 (6 bases). With 5 bases removed from V and 8 bases from J, the gap between germline ends came to 18 bases. The CDR3 loop spans 15 amino acids. Germline assignment: CDR1 MDHEN and CDR2 SYDVKM. In DNA, the CDR3 is TGTGCCAGCAGTCGAAGAACAGGGATAGAGGAAAAACTGTTTTTT. This sequence encodes CASSRRTGIEEKLFF.

This chain joins TRBV12-5 and TRBJ2-1, with D uncertain. The CDR3 loop spans 14 amino acids. The germline V gene encodes CDR1 LGHNT and CDR2 FRNRAP. V lost 3 bases to trimming and J lost 7 bases, with 13 bases between them. DNA for the CDR3: TGTGCTAGTGGTTTAGGTTCCCTAGTAAATGAGCAGTTCTTC. It yields the protein CASGLGSLVNEQFF.

At least ten counts were recorded for this clonotype. The V and J genes are TRBV7-6 and TRBJ2-3; possible D gene TRBD1, 5 bases. CDR1 is SGHVS, CDR2 FNYEAQ, per germline. The V end was cut by 1 base, the J end by 6 bases, with 14 bases between. The CDR3 is 15 residues long. CDR3 DNA: TGTGCCAGCAGCTTAGAGGGCAGGGTGATCGATACGCAGTATTTT. Translated, it gives CASSLEGRVIDTQYF.

This clonotype turned up a few times. V is TRBV6-2 or TRBV6-3 and J is TRBJ2-1; D may be TRBD1 (5 bases). This CDR3 contains 10 residues. CDR1 and CDR2 (germline): MNHEY, SVGEGT. V was clipped by 7 bases and J by 14 bases, with 12 bases between them. This CDR3 reads CASNTGKEFF. CDR3 coding DNA: TGTGCCAGCAATACAGGCAAGGAGTTCTTC.

J is TRBJ1-1 and V is TRBV18; D perhaps matches TRBD1 (6 bases). From germline, CDR1 is KGHSH and CDR2 LQKENI. The V gene lost 2 bases and the J gene lost 2 bases, with 12 bases spanning the gap. This CDR3 has 15 amino acids. CDR3 sequence reads: CASSPSQGTNTEAFF. In DNA form, the CDR3 reads TGTGCCAGCTCACCATCTCAGGGGACAAACACTGAAGCTTTCTTT.

This clonotype has ten or more counts. The CDR3 bases are TGTGCCAGCAGCCAAGAGGGGACAGTCCAGGGTCAGCCCCAGCATTTT. It is translated as CASSQEGTVQGQPQHF. The chain carries TRBV4-2 and TRBJ1-5; 7 nucleotides line up with TRBD1. The CDR3 totals 16 residues. The V and J ends lost 0 bases and 6 bases, in that order; junction bases with no gene match: 8. Germline V CDR1 and CDR2: LGHNA, YNFKEQ.

This clonotype showed up many times. This sequence joins TRBV7-2 and TRBJ1-2; D is undetermined. CDR3 length equals 12 residues. V was shortened by 5 bases and J by 8 bases, with 12 bases between the two germline ends. The germline V gene has CDR1 SGHTA and CDR2 FQGNSA. The CDR3 coding sequence is TGTGCCAGCAGCCCAGGATTGGTGGGCTACACCTTC. Protein: CASSPGLVGYTF.

The sample holds many counts of this clonotype. The chain employs TRBV6-2 or TRBV6-3 and TRBJ1-1; the match to TRBD1 covers 8 bases. Germline trimming cut 5 bases from V and 4 bases from J; bases unmatched to any gene: 3. Germline loops: CDR1 MNHEY, CDR2 SVGEGT. The CDR3 consists of 13 residues. The CDR3 reads CASSKGQVTEAFF. CDR3 DNA: TGTGCCAGCAGTAAGGGACAGGTCACTGAAGCTTTCTTT.

In its sample, this clonotype was seen many times. The chain combines TRBV7-2 with TRBJ1-6; D unclear. The germline V and J ends were trimmed by 5 bases and 7 bases, with 9 bases remaining between them. Germline values: CDR1 SGHTA, CDR2 FQGNSA. This CDR3 comprises 13 residues. The CDR3 DNA sequence: TGTGCCAGCAGCACCGTAGAGAATTCACCCCTCCACTTT. It translates to CASSTVENSPLHF.

This chain connects TRBV4-3 to TRBJ2-1; 7 bases match TRBD2. Germline V gene sequence: CDR1 LGHNA, CDR2 YSLEER. This CDR3 has 15 residues. Unmatched junction bases numbered 3, after V lost 0 bases and J lost 4 bases. The CDR3 bases are TGCGCCAGCAGCCAAGATAGCGGGCTATACAATGAGCAGTTCTTC. This encodes CASSQDSGLYNEQFF.

This clonotype was picked up many times. This rearrangement joins TRBV7-2 to TRBJ2-3, with D unclear. Per germline, CDR1 SGHTA and CDR2 FQGNSA. The CDR3 consists of 15 residues. The V end lost 1 base, the J end lost 1 base, and 9 bases lay between the germline ends. The CDR3 DNA follows: TGTGCCAGCAGCTTAGGCTCTGGGGGCACAGATACGCAGTATTTT. This gives the protein CASSLGSGGTDTQYF. The full variable domain, with the rest looked up from reference TRBV7-2 and TRBJ2-3, is GAGVSQSPSNKVTEKGKDVELRCDPISGHTALYWYRQSLGQGLEFLIYFQGNSAPDKSGLPSDRFSAERTGGSVSTLTIQRTQQEDSAVYLCASSLGSGGTDTQYFGPGTRLTVL.

This clonotype was recorded many times. V usage is TRBV7-2 and J usage is TRBJ1-3; D call uncertain. CDR1 is SGHTA, CDR2 FQGNSA, per germline. This CDR3 spans 16 amino acids. V lost 2 bases, J lost 1 base, and 12 bases lay in between. The CDR3 nucleotides are TGTGCCAGCAGCTTAAGGCCCAAAGGTTCTGGAAACACCATATATTTT. Its translation: CASSLRPKGSGNTIYF.

This clonotype was seen at least ten times. This chain joins TRBV28 and TRBJ2-2, with 14 bases aligning to TRBD2. With V trimmed by 3 bases and J by 4 bases, 7 bases remained unmatched. The CDR3 extends over 18 amino acids. Germline CDR1 reads MDHEN; CDR2 reads SYDVKM. CDR3 coding DNA: TGTGCCAGCAGTTTTCTGGGGACTAGCGGGAGTAGCACCGGGGAGCTGTTTTTT. Residues: CASSFLGTSGSSTGELFF.

This clonotype has more than one count but fewer than ten. This sequence joins TRBV27 and TRBJ1-5; tentative D call: TRBD1 (6 bases). CDR3 length equals 13 residues. Per germline, CDR1 MNHEY and CDR2 SMNVEV (reference sequence). V was pared by 4 bases and J by 5 bases, with 9 bases between. The CDR3 sequence: CASSWSGDQPQHF. For the CDR3, the DNA is TGTGCCAGCAGTTGGTCAGGGGATCAGCCCCAGCATTTT.

This clonotype showed up just a few times. V gene TRBV2 combines with J gene TRBJ2-3; TRBD2 agrees at 14 bases. The length of the CDR3 is 18 residues. Germline CDR1 reads SNHLY; CDR2 reads FYNNEI. The ends lost 5 bases at V and 2 bases at J; junction bases unmatched: 9. CDR3 sequence reads: CASSTGTSGSLPTDTQYF. The CDR3 nucleotides are TGTGCCAGCAGTACCGGGACTAGCGGGAGCCTCCCCACAGATACGCAGTATTTT.